This T cell receptor (beta chain) was obtained from a study of blood T cell repertoires in COVID-19. The assay was immunoSEQ multiplex PCR, and TCRdb's table has in-frame clones only and misses some. Here the sample spans around 76,000 clones, more than 75% being singletons. This clone occurred a few times. The CDR3 is made up of 15 amino acids. With 3 bases clipped from V and 2 bases from J, the junction kept 3 bases outside the gene matches. The germline CDR1 and CDR2 sequences are LNHDA and SQIVND (reference sequence). The sample comprised peripheral blood. The sequence was collected from a human donor in a cohort sampled during active COVID-19. This chain connects TRBV19 to TRBJ1-5; 8 nucleotides agree with TRBD1. CDR3 sequence reads: CASSILDRGNQPQHF. In DNA form, the CDR3 reads TGTGCCAGTAGTATCCTGGACAGGGGCAATCAGCCCCAGCATTTT. The whole variable domain, remainder taken from reference TRBV19 and TRBJ1-5, is DGGITQSPKYLFRKEGQNVTLSCEQNLNHDAMYWYRQDPGQGLRLIYYSQIVNDFQKGDIAEGYSVSREKKESFPLTVTSAQKNPTAFYLCASSILDRGNQPQHFGDGTRLSIL.